These 30 T cell receptor beta chains share one sample of origin, sequenced in a study of cytomegalovirus exposure and HLA in healthy donors. Method: immunoSEQ multiplex PCR; TCRdb's copy keeps in-frame clones and lacks some. The sample consists of more than 130,000 clones, roughly 88% of them appearing once. Sequencing input: PBMCs. The receptors shown here come from a woman under 30 in good health and CMV-seropositive.

This chain joins TRBV7-2 and TRBJ2-3; TRBD1 agrees at 7 bases. Per the germline V gene, CDR1 is SGHTA and CDR2 is FQGNSA. V was pared by 0 bases and J by 1 base, with 1 base of the junction left unmatched. The CDR3 spans 15 residues. The CDR3 sequence is CASSLAGTGTDTQYF. The CDR3, as DNA: TGTGCCAGCAGCTTAGCCGGGACAGGCACAGATACGCAGTATTTT.

This clone occurred once. J is TRBJ1-5 and V is TRBV6-1, with D hard to call. There are 12 residues in the CDR3. The germline V and J ends were trimmed by 2 bases and 3 bases, with 2 bases remaining between them. Germline lookup yields CDR1 MNHNS and CDR2 SASEGT. The CDR3 region has the DNA TGTGCCAGCAGTGAACACAATCAGCCCCAGCATTTT. Its translation is CASSEHNQPQHF.

The chain carries TRBV29-1 and TRBJ1-5; 10 positions agree with TRBD1. CDR1 and CDR2 from the germline V gene are SQVTM and ANQGSEA. The junction had 6 bases not matched to a gene; V was cut back by 6 bases and J by 4 bases. The CDR3 covers 14 residues. The CDR3 DNA sequence: TGCAGCGTCGGACAGGGGGACTCGAATCAGCCCCAGCATTTT. This sequence encodes CSVGQGDSNQPQHF.

The genes are TRBV6-1 and TRBJ2-7, with 8 bases aligning to TRBD2. The CDR3 consists of 14 residues. Germline assignment: CDR1 MNHNS and CDR2 SASEGT. The ends lost 7 bases at V and 4 bases at J; junction bases unmatched: 9. The CDR3 is CASNRSGNRYEQYF. The CDR3 DNA sequence: TGTGCCAGCAACCGTAGCGGGAATCGTTACGAGCAGTACTTC.

The V gene is TRBV19, the J gene TRBJ2-5; no clear D. The CDR3 covers 14 residues. Germline CDR1 LNHDA, CDR2 SQIVND (reference sequence). Between the trimmed V and J ends, which lost 7 bases and 0 bases, there was a span of 12 bases. The DNA for the CDR3 is TGTGCCAGTAAGATTAGCCCCTACCAAGAGACCCAGTACTTC. Translated, it gives CASKISPYQETQYF.

This sequence joins TRBV5-1 and TRBJ2-3; the match to TRBD1 covers 11 bases. Germline CDR1 is SGHRS and CDR2 is YFSETQ. The CDR3 loop spans 15 amino acids. Trimming cost V 4 bases and J 6 bases; bases outside gene matches: 7. CDR3 sequence (DNA): TGCGCCAGCAGCCTGGGACAGGGGGGGCGTGATACGCAGTATTTT. It is translated as CASSLGQGGRDTQYF.

This clone came up a few times. The chain recombines TRBV2 with TRBJ1-2, with 7 bases that match TRBD1. Trimming at V came to 9 bases and at J to 3 bases, leaving 7 bases not matched to a gene. The CDR3 contains 13 residues. Germline lookup yields CDR1 SNHLY and CDR2 FYNNEI. The CDR3 loop is CASSRGTDYGYTF. The CDR3 bases are TGTGCCAGTAGTAGGGGGACAGACTATGGCTACACCTTC.

The V and J genes are TRBV7-9 and TRBJ2-1; D unresolved. The CDR3 extends over 15 amino acids. Trimming removed 6 bases from V and 0 bases from J, with 12 bases in between. Looked up from germline, CDR1 is SEHNR and CDR2 is FQNEAQ (reference sequence). The CDR3 sequence: CASSSAPSSYNEQFF. In DNA form, the CDR3 reads TGTGCCAGCAGTTCTGCCCCGAGCTCCTACAATGAGCAGTTCTTC. Full variable domain (rest looked up from reference TRBV7-9 and TRBJ2-1): DTGVSQNPRHKITKRGQNVTFRCDPISEHNRLYWYRQTLGQGPEFLTYFQNEAQLEKSRLLSDRFSAERPKGSFSTLEIQRTEQGDSAMYLCASSSAPSSYNEQFFGPGTRLTVL.

This clone was seen once. The J gene is TRBJ2-2, the V gene TRBV5-1; D is unresolved. Trimming removed 3 bases from V and 0 bases from J, with 6 bases in between. The CDR3 has 14 amino acids. In germline, CDR1 is SGHRS, CDR2 YFSETQ. CDR3 in amino acids: CASSYTTNTGELFF. The CDR3, as DNA: TGCGCCAGCAGCTACACAACGAACACCGGGGAGCTGTTTTTT.

The chain joins TRBV10-3 to TRBJ1-6; 7 bases are shared with TRBD1. From germline, CDR1 is ENHRY and CDR2 SYGVKD. J was trimmed by 7 bases and V by 4 bases; bases with no gene match: 7. The CDR3 runs to 15 residues. CDR3 sequence: CAISVTTGTNSPLHF. Here the CDR3 DNA reads TGTGCCATCAGTGTTACGACAGGGACCAATTCACCCCTCCACTTT.

Here the CDR3 reads CASSYQPRQGTEQFF. DNA of the CDR3: TGTGCCAGCAGTTACCAACCCCGACAGGGGACTGAGCAGTTCTTC. This chain uses TRBV6-5 with TRBJ2-1, with 8 positions matching TRBD1. Germline-derived CDR1 and CDR2 are MNHEY and SVGAGI. This CDR3 spans 15 amino acids. The V segment lost 2 bases and the J segment 9 bases; nucleotides outside the gene matches: 9.

The V and J genes are TRBV5-4 and TRBJ1-2; no clear D. V was cut by 0 bases and J by 6 bases, with 15 bases left in between. The CDR3 spans 15 residues. From germline, CDR1 is SGHNT and CDR2 YYREEE (reference sequence). The CDR3 region has the DNA TGTGCCAGCAGCTTGGCCGGGTCGTATCGGGATGGCTACACCTTC. Amino acid sequence: CASSLAGSYRDGYTF.

The chain uses TRBV28 and TRBJ2-1; TRBD2 matches at 13 bases. CDR3 size: 15 residues. Germline CDR1 MDHEN, CDR2 SYDVKM. Losses at the gene ends were 6 bases for V and 7 bases for J; bases not matched to a gene: 6. The CDR3 reads CASSGRTSGSNEQFF. CDR3 in DNA: TGTGCCAGCAGCGGTAGGACTAGCGGGAGTAATGAGCAGTTCTTC.

V gene TRBV4-3 combines with J gene TRBJ1-1, with a possible D match to TRBD1 (5 bases). The CDR3 covers 15 residues. Germline values: CDR1 LGHNA, CDR2 YSLEER. The V gene lost 1 base and the J gene lost 7 bases, with 16 bases spanning the gap. CDR3 region: CASSQVLTAHHEAFF. In nucleotides, the CDR3 is TGCGCCAGCAGCCAAGTGTTGACAGCACATCATGAAGCTTTCTTT.

This chain joins TRBV28 and TRBJ1-1, with unresolved D. This CDR3 region has 13 residues. V was pared by 6 bases and J by 1 base, with 9 bases between. Germline V gene lookup returns CDR1 MDHEN and CDR2 SYDVKM. The CDR3 sequence is CASSRRENTEAFF. For the CDR3, the DNA is TGTGCCAGCAGCCGACGGGAGAACACTGAAGCTTTCTTT.

The chain employs TRBV7-6 and TRBJ2-7; possibly TRBD2 for D (6 bases). V was pared by 5 bases and J by 3 bases, with 14 bases between. Per germline, CDR1 SGHVS and CDR2 FNYEAQ. This CDR3 is 14 amino acids long. This CDR3 is CASSPAGSNYEQYF. CDR3 in DNA: TGTGCCAGCAGCCCCGCGGGGTCAAACTACGAGCAGTACTTC.

The rearrangement uses TRBV5-6 and TRBJ2-1; D is uncertain. Trimming removed 3 bases from V and 4 bases from J, with 14 bases in between. The germline gives CDR1 SGHDT, CDR2 YYEEEE. The CDR3 covers 15 residues. CDR3 in DNA: TGTGCCAGCAGCTCGAACAATAAGGAGTACAATGAGCAGTTCTTC. It codes for CASSSNNKEYNEQFF.

This clone came up once. The V call is TRBV2, the J call TRBJ2-7, with 7 nucleotides matching TRBD2. V lost 11 bases and J lost 2; bases outside the gene matches: 9. This CDR3 is built from 13 residues. Germline values: CDR1 SNHLY, CDR2 FYNNEI. The CDR3 sequence: CAGEKRGPYEQYF. In DNA, the CDR3 is TGTGCCGGCGAGAAGCGGGGTCCCTACGAGCAGTACTTC.

The chain joins TRBV27 to TRBJ2-1; D might be TRBD2 (5 bases). The length of the CDR3 is 16 residues. The germline CDR1 and CDR2 sequences are MNHEY and SMNVEV (reference sequence). Deletions cut 2 bases from V and 5 bases from J, with 16 bases between. The CDR3: CASSLRAPTRNNEQFF. Here the CDR3 DNA reads TGTGCCAGCAGTTTAAGGGCCCCTACTAGAAACAATGAGCAGTTCTTC.

J is TRBJ2-7 and V is TRBV5-6, with TRBD2 matching 15 bases. Germline CDR1 is SGHDT and CDR2 is YYEEEE. The CDR3 loop spans 18 amino acids. After removal of 4 bases from V and 3 bases from J, the junction contained 11 bases not matched to a gene. CDR3 sequence reads: CASSPWTSGGAYVYEQYF. For the CDR3, the DNA is TGTGCCAGCAGCCCTTGGACTAGCGGGGGGGCCTACGTCTACGAGCAGTACTTC.

In regard to this clone: Other DNA sequences in this sample translate to the same CDR3. CDR3 DNA sequence: TGTGCCAGCAGCTTGGTAGTAAACACTGAAGCTTTCTTT. It encodes CASSLVVNTEAFF. This chain joins TRBV5-4 and TRBJ1-1; D is ambiguous. Germline V gene lookup returns CDR1 SGHNT and CDR2 YYREEE (reference sequence). V lost 0 bases to trimming and J lost 2 bases, with 5 bases between them. This CDR3 contains 13 residues. Together with reference TRBV5-4 and TRBJ1-1, the CDR3 gives the full variable domain: ETGVTQSPTHLIKTRGQQVTLRCSSQSGHNTVSWYQQALGQGPQFIFQYYREEENGRGNFPPRFSGLQFPNYSSELNVNALELDDSALYLCASSLVVNTEAFFGQGTRLTVV.

The chain joins TRBV7-3 to TRBJ2-1, with a possible D match to TRBD1 (5 bases). The germline V gene has CDR1 SGHTA and CDR2 FQGTGA. This CDR3 is built from 14 residues. Trimming removed 0 bases at V and 15 bases at J, with 18 bases between. The CDR3 region has the DNA TGTGCCAGCAGCTTAACTGTCAGTGGGGCCCCTTGGTTCTTC. Residues: CASSLTVSGAPWFF.

The CDR3, as DNA: TGTGCCAGCAGCTTAGCACGGGAGGCCAACTACGAGCAGTACTTC. The encoded protein is CASSLAREANYEQYF. The chain has TRBV7-9 and TRBJ2-7; TRBD2 matches 7 bases. This CDR3 is 15 amino acids long. The germline V gene encodes CDR1 SEHNR and CDR2 FQNEAQ (reference sequence). The V and J ends lost 0 bases and 3 bases, in that order; junction bases with no gene match: 5.

The rearrangement joins TRBV16 to TRBJ1-1; no clear D gene. Trimming removed 4 bases from V and 1 base from J, with 10 bases in between. Germline V gives CDR1 KGHSY, CDR2 FQNENV. The length of the CDR3 is 14 residues. CDR3 DNA sequence: TGTGCCAGCAGCCCGGGGAAGGGGAACACTGAAGCTTTCTTT. This translates into CASSPGKGNTEAFF.

The chain joins TRBV30 to TRBJ1-4; D remains ambiguous. The CDR3 has 12 residues. CDR1 is GTSNPN, CDR2 SVGIG, per germline (reference sequence). Trimming removed 5 bases at V and 2 bases at J, with 6 bases between. CDR3: CAWEVTNEKLFF. CDR3 sequence (DNA): TGTGCCTGGGAGGTTACTAATGAAAAACTGTTTTTT.

This sequence joins TRBV19 and TRBJ2-7; TRBD1 aligns across 9 bases. Germline V gene data show CDR1 as LNHDA and CDR2 as SQIVND (reference sequence). The CDR3 sequence is 14 residues long. J gave up 7 bases and V 5 bases, and 9 bases lay outside the gene matches. The DNA of the CDR3 is TGTGCCAGTAGTGCCTGGGACAGGGTGGGAGAGCAGTACTTC. This gives the protein CASSAWDRVGEQYF.

For the CDR3, the DNA is TGTGCCAGCAGCTGGCCCTCGTCGAACACTGAAGCTTTCTTT. Protein product: CASSWPSSNTEAFF. The rearrangement links TRBV2 to TRBJ1-1; no reliable D call. Between the trimmed V and J ends, which lost 6 bases and 1 base, there was a span of 12 bases. Per germline, CDR1 SNHLY and CDR2 FYNNEI. This CDR3 comprises 14 residues.

This chain links TRBV9 with TRBJ2-2; TRBD1 might be the D (5 bases). This CDR3 region has 16 residues. V was shortened by 2 bases and J by 6 bases, with 17 bases between the two germline ends. The germline gives CDR1 SGDLS, CDR2 YYNGEE. The CDR3 bases are TGTGCCAGCAGCGTCAGCCAATGGCAGGGTTCCGGGGAGCTGTTTTTT. Translation gives CASSVSQWQGSGELFF.

The chain has TRBV11-3 and TRBJ2-3; 11 bases fit TRBD2. Germline V lookup: CDR1 SGHNT, CDR2 YENEEA. This CDR3 region has 14 residues. V dropped 6 bases and J dropped 5; count of bases not matched to a gene: 4. The CDR3 spells CASSTSGGVDTQYF. The CDR3 nucleotides are TGTGCCAGCAGTACTAGCGGGGGAGTAGATACGCAGTATTTT.

The chain links TRBV28 to TRBJ2-2; a weak D match, TRBD1 (6 bases). The germline V gene has CDR1 MDHEN and CDR2 SYDVKM. The CDR3 runs 14 residues. V lost 3 bases and J 4 bases, leaving 9 bases between the germline ends. The DNA of the CDR3 is TGTGCCAGCAGTTTGGTCAGGGGCACCGGGGAGCTGTTTTTT. Translation: CASSLVRGTGELFF.